These 18 T cell receptor beta chains came from one sample sequenced in a study of T cell responses to AZD1222 COVID-19 vaccine. Some clones are missing from TCRdb's copy, which holds only in-frame ones; the method was immunoSEQ multiplex PCR. The data contain 150,000 to 160,000 clones, over 75% of them singletons. Sequencing was performed on peripheral blood, taken on day 0 of AZD1222 vaccination. These receptors were collected from an adult in good health.

V usage is TRBV3-1 (or the pseudogene TRBV3-2) and J usage is TRBJ2-1; 9 bases match TRBD2. The CDR3 has 16 residues. V gave up 4 bases and J gave up 7 bases; unmatched junction bases: 11. Germline values: CDR1 LGHDT, CDR2 YNNKEL (reference sequence). CDR3 sequence (DNA): TGTGCCAGCAGCCTATATCCTAGCGGGATCGTGAATGAGCAGTTCTTC. Protein sequence: CASSLYPSGIVNEQFF.

This clone was seen only once. This sequence joins TRBV7-8 and TRBJ1-5; 7 bases align to TRBD1. The junction had 7 bases not matched to a gene; V was cut back by 6 bases and J by 5 bases. The CDR3 length is 14 residues. Looked up from germline, CDR1 is SGHVS and CDR2 is FQNEAQ. CDR3 in amino acids: CASRSGTEDQPQHF. CDR3 DNA sequence: TGTGCCAGCAGATCCGGGACAGAGGATCAGCCCCAGCATTTT.

DNA of the CDR3: TGTGCCAGCAGCTTAGTTAGCGGGGTGTACAATGAGCAGTTCTTC. Translation gives CASSLVSGVYNEQFF. The chain recombines TRBV7-9 with TRBJ2-1, with 8 bases fitting TRBD2. CDR3 size: 15 residues. V was clipped by 1 base and J by 4 bases; unmatched bases: 3. CDR1 SEHNR and CDR2 FQNEAQ come from the germline V gene (reference sequence).

The gene calls are TRBV27 and TRBJ2-3; tentatively, D is TRBD1 or TRBD2 (5 bases each). This CDR3 is built from 15 residues. V was trimmed by 5 bases and J by 2 bases, leaving 14 bases between them. Germline CDR1 MNHEY, CDR2 SMNVEV (reference sequence). The CDR3 loop reads CASSPGLGYTDTQYF. CDR3 nucleotide sequence: TGTGCCAGCAGTCCGGGGCTAGGGTACACAGATACGCAGTATTTT.

This rearrangement joins TRBV6-6 to TRBJ2-3; TRBD1 matches at 7 bases. The germline V gene has CDR1 MNHNY and CDR2 SVGAGI (reference sequence). CDR3 size: 15 residues. V lost 10 bases to trimming and J lost 2 bases; unmatched junction nucleotides: 12. CDR3 in DNA: TGTGCCACCCACCGCGACAGGGCCCACACAGATACGCAGTATTTT. It is translated as CATHRDRAHTDTQYF.

This clone was seen only a few times. The chain uses TRBV12-3 or TRBV12-4 and TRBJ2-5; the D is unclear. This CDR3 comprises 12 residues. V shed 2 bases and J shed 2 bases, with 3 bases lying between them. Here the CDR3 DNA reads TGTGCCAGCAGTTTACAGCAAGAGACCCAGTACTTC. It encodes CASSLQQETQYF.

The chain employs TRBV5-6 and TRBJ1-2, with 8 bases fitting TRBD1. Germline values: CDR1 SGHDT, CDR2 YYEEEE. V lost 6 bases, J lost 3 bases, and 10 bases stayed unmatched. This CDR3 is 15 amino acids long. CDR3 nucleotide sequence: TGTGCCAGCATGAGAACAGGGGGAATATACTATGGCTACACCTTC. Translating gives CASMRTGGIYYGYTF.

V usage is TRBV6-5 and J usage is TRBJ1-2; 8 nucleotides line up with TRBD1. The CDR3 has 15 residues. CDR1 is MNHEY and CDR2 is SVGAGI in the germline V gene. The junction had 11 bases not matched to a gene; V was cut back by 7 bases and J by 4 bases. The CDR3 DNA sequence: TGTGCCAGCAACGAGAGACAGGGGCGAGGCTATGGCTACACCTTC. Protein sequence: CASNERQGRGYGYTF.

This chain uses TRBV28 with TRBJ1-4; the D gene is possibly TRBD1 (6 bases). CDR1 MDHEN and CDR2 SYDVKM come from the germline V gene. This CDR3 contains 15 residues. Deletions cut 5 bases from V and 7 bases from J, with 17 bases between. The CDR3 reads CASSGPGTPAEKLFF. In nucleotides, the CDR3 is TGTGCCAGCAGTGGCCCGGGGACACCGGCTGAAAAACTGTTTTTT.

The chain uses TRBV11-2 and TRBJ2-7; 8 bases map to TRBD1. Germline trimming cut 5 bases from V and 0 bases from J; bases unmatched to any gene: 6. CDR1 SGHAT and CDR2 FQNNGV come from the germline V gene. This CDR3 spans 15 amino acids. Written as DNA, the CDR3 is TGTGCCAGCAGCCCAGGGACAGGTGGCTCCTACGAGCAGTACTTC. It is translated as CASSPGTGGSYEQYF. Full variable domain (missing parts from reference TRBV11-2 and TRBJ2-7): EAGVAQSPRYKIIEKRQSVAFWCNPISGHATLYWYQQILGQGPKLLIQFQNNGVVDDSQLPKDRFSAERLKGVDSTLKIQPAKLEDSAVYLCASSPGTGGSYEQYFGPGTRLTVT.

The V call is TRBV5-6, the J call TRBJ2-1; D may be TRBD2 (6 bases). V shed 0 bases and J shed 4 bases, with 20 bases lying between them. Per the germline V gene, CDR1 is SGHDT and CDR2 is YYEEEE. The CDR3 is 18 residues long. CDR3 protein: CASSLVGVRGNLYNEQFF. The CDR3 nucleotides are TGTGCCAGCAGCTTGGTGGGGGTCCGCGGGAACCTTTACAATGAGCAGTTCTTC. Based on the CDR3 plus reference TRBV5-6 and TRBJ2-1, the full variable domain is DAGVTQSPTHLIKTRGQQVTLRCSPKSGHDTVSWYQQALGQGPQFIFQYYEEEERQRGNFPDRFSGHQFPNYSSELNVNALLLGDSALYLCASSLVGVRGNLYNEQFFGPGTRLTVL.

The V and J genes are TRBV6-4 and TRBJ2-2; 9 nucleotides line up with TRBD1. Germline CDR1 MRHNA, CDR2 SNTAGT. There are 16 residues in the CDR3. The ends lost 3 bases at V and 6 bases at J; junction bases unmatched: 8. The CDR3 loop reads CASSERTGVGAGELFF. CDR3 bases: TGTGCCAGCAGTGAAAGGACAGGGGTAGGCGCCGGGGAGCTGTTTTTT.

This clone appeared a single time. This chain uses TRBV5-1 with TRBJ1-4; 7 nucleotides agree with TRBD1. J lost 3 bases, V lost 2 bases, and 10 bases had no gene match. CDR3 length: 17 amino acids. Per germline, CDR1 SGHRS and CDR2 YFSETQ. CDR3 sequence: CASSLQGIGVPNEKLFF. CDR3 sequence (DNA): TGCGCCAGCAGCTTACAGGGGATAGGGGTTCCTAATGAAAAACTGTTTTTT.

The genes are TRBV11-2 and TRBJ2-7, with 9 bases that match TRBD1. This CDR3 is built from 15 residues. CDR1 is SGHAT and CDR2 is FQNNGV in the germline V gene. Trimming took 4 bases from V and 4 from J; bases not matched to a gene: 8. The CDR3 DNA sequence: TGTGCCAGCAGCTCCCTCGGGACAGGGATTTACGAGCAGTACTTC. This sequence encodes CASSSLGTGIYEQYF.

The V and J genes are TRBV7-9 and TRBJ2-1, with 9 bases fitting TRBD2. Germline V lookup: CDR1 SEHNR, CDR2 FQNEAQ (reference sequence). The V gene end was trimmed by 1 base and the J gene end by 9 bases; junction bases not matched to a gene: 4. The CDR3 sequence is 14 residues long. CDR3 sequence: CASSLVREGSEQFF. The CDR3 DNA follows: TGTGCCAGCAGCTTAGTGCGGGAGGGCAGTGAGCAGTTCTTC.

The rearrangement links TRBV7-2 to TRBJ2-1; D unresolved. The germline CDR1 and CDR2 sequences are SGHTA and FQGNSA. The V end was cut by 5 bases, the J end by 0 bases, with 11 bases between. This CDR3 region has 15 residues. The CDR3 DNA reads TGTGCCAGCAGCATCGACTGGAGCTCCTACAATGAGCAGTTCTTC. This sequence encodes CASSIDWSSYNEQFF.

The chain recombines TRBV4-3 with TRBJ2-1; tentative D call: TRBD1 (5 bases). This CDR3 is built from 15 residues. Trimming removed 4 bases at V and 0 bases at J, with 10 bases between. Germline CDR1 reads LGHNA; CDR2 reads YSLEER. The CDR3 loop reads CASSLQGDSYNEQFF. The CDR3 coding sequence is TGCGCCAGCAGCCTCCAGGGCGACTCCTACAATGAGCAGTTCTTC.

The chain is built from TRBV28 and TRBJ2-4; D ambiguous. The length of the CDR3 is 14 residues. V lost 1 base, J lost 4 bases, and 8 bases lay in between. The germline CDR1 and CDR2 sequences are MDHEN and SYDVKM. The CDR3 loop is CASSLLFHKNIQYF. The CDR3, as DNA: TGTGCCAGCAGTTTATTGTTCCATAAAAACATTCAGTACTTC.